What follows are 13 T cell receptor beta chains derived from one specimen sequenced in a study of CD8+ T cells in alopecia areata. Cells pooled from cutaneous lymph nodes were sorted on CD4, CD8alpha, NKG2D, NKG2ACE and other markers. TCR sequencing used cDNA made by reverse transcription of extracted RNA. TCRdb keeps only in-frame clones here, not all; method: immunoSEQ multiplex PCR. This sample carries about 270,000 clones, none of them present only once. The sequencing sample was made of CD4+ T cells sorted from a lymph node. The source is a C3H/HeJ mouse with alopecia areata. As its MHC haplotype, the strain has H2-k.

This clone has just a few counts. All gene names here are mouse names. The sequenced fragment ends 4 residues before the CDR3 boundary, so the rest is inferred from the germline J gene. V and J are TRBV31 and TRBJ2-3; D uncertain. There are 13 residues in the CDR3. V was pared by 3 bases and J by 0 bases, with 7 bases between. Germline CDR1 GKSSPN, CDR2 SITVG. The DNA read from the CDR3 is TGTGCCTGGAGACAGTCTAGTGCAGAA. Translation gives CAWRQSSAE. The full CDR3 protein reads CAWRQSSAETLYF.

This clone was detected only a few times. Genes and germline are mouse. The DNA ends 4 residues before the CDR3 does, and the rest of the CDR3 is filled in from the germline J gene. This chain links TRBV31 with TRBJ2-1; D is uncertain. The germline V gene has CDR1 GKSSPN and CDR2 SITVG. Trimming removed 0 bases from V and 2 bases from J, with 8 bases in between. The CDR3 spans 14 residues. CDR3 loop: CAWSLGFDYAEQFF. Incomplete CDR3 DNA: TGTGCCTGGAGTCTGGGGTTTGACTATGCT.

This clone occurred many times. Gene names are mouse gene names. The CDR3 end falls 4 residues outside the read, so it is completed with the germline J gene. The same CDR3 can be traced to other DNA sequences in this sample. The V gene is TRBV13-1, the J gene TRBJ2-2, with 7 bases identical to TRBD1. Unmatched junction bases numbered 1, after V lost 3 bases and J lost 2 bases. This CDR3 spans 14 amino acids. Germline V gives CDR1 NSHNY, CDR2 SYGAGN. The CDR3 bases that were read are TGTGCCAGCAGTGCGGGACAGAACACCGGG. It translates to CASSAGQNTG. The whole CDR3 protein reads CASSAGQNTGQLYF.

There are a few counts of this clone. Mouse germline and gene names are used. The CDR3 end lies 4 residues beyond the end of the read and is filled in from the germline J gene. The V and J genes are TRBV5 and TRBJ2-5; TRBD1 matches at 9 bases. Germline trimming cut 5 bases from V and 3 bases from J; bases unmatched to any gene: 3. The germline CDR1 and CDR2 sequences are LGHNA and YNLKQL (reference sequence). The CDR3 is 14 amino acids. The CDR3: CASSSQGAQDTQYF. Incomplete CDR3 DNA: TGTGCCAGCAGCTCACAGGGGGCTCAAGAC.

In the case of this clone: The gene names here belong to mouse. The DNA ends 4 residues before the CDR3 does, and the rest of the CDR3 is filled in from the germline J gene. This chain joins TRBV4 and TRBJ2-3; 12 bases are a match to TRBD2. This CDR3 contains 15 residues. The V segment lost 6 bases and the J segment 1 base; nucleotides outside the gene matches: 2. CDR1 LGHDT and CDR2 YNNKQL come from the germline V gene (reference sequence). CDR3 bases read: TGTGCCAGCAGGACTGGGGGGGCGCGTGCAGAA. It translates to CASRTGGARAE. The whole CDR3 region reads CASRTGGARAETLYF. Filled out from reference TRBV4 and TRBJ2-3, the complete variable domain reads ETAVFQTPNYHVTQVGNEVSFNCKQTLGHDTMYWYKQDSKKLLKIMFSYNNKQLIVNETVPRRFSPQSSDKAHLNLRIKSVEPEDSAVYLCASRTGGARAETLYFGSGTRLTVL.

This clone has a count of ten or more. Gene names are mouse gene names. The observed sequence ends 4 residues before the CDR3 terminus, with the missing tail filled in from the germline J gene. The chain combines TRBV13-1 with TRBJ2-7; the D is unclear. The CDR3 contains 11 residues. Germline CDR1 is NSHNY and CDR2 is SYGAGN. The CDR3 is CASSDADEQYF. The CDR3 DNA, read in part, is TGTGCCAGCAGTGATGCAGAT.

Only a few counts were recorded for this clone. The germline and genes are mouse ones. The read terminates 4 residues ahead of where the CDR3 ends, so the germline J gene completes it. J is TRBJ2-4 and V is TRBV13-1, with TRBD2 matching 10 bases. From germline, CDR1 is NSHNY and CDR2 SYGAGN. The CDR3 contains 16 residues. V gave up 2 bases and J gave up 0 bases; unmatched junction bases: 3. The CDR3 loop is CASSERDWGSQNTLYF. The DNA read from the CDR3 is TGTGCCAGCAGTGAACGGGACTGGGGTAGTCAAAAC.

In the case of this clone: Here the gene names and germline are mouse. With the read ending 4 residues before the CDR3 end, the germline J gene is used to fill in that end. The genes are TRBV12-1 and TRBJ2-3, with TRBD1 matching over 7 bases. The germline gives CDR1 SGHSN, CDR2 HYEKVE. This CDR3 is 17 amino acids long. Losses at the gene ends were 1 base for V and 0 bases for J; bases not matched to a gene: 9. CDR3 DNA, as far as it was read: TGTGCCAGCTCTCTTTCCGGGACAGACCATAGTGCAGAA. Protein product: CASSLSGTDHSAE. The complete CDR3 reads CASSLSGTDHSAETLYF.

This clone was observed many times. Here the gene names and germline are mouse. The CDR3 end is not reached by the read, which stops 4 residues before it; the germline J gene fills it in. The rearrangement uses TRBV17 and TRBJ2-7; possibly TRBD2 for D (7 bases). V was cut by 4 bases and J by 3 bases, with 16 bases left in between. Germline values: CDR1 MNHDT, CDR2 YYDKIL. The CDR3 runs to 15 residues. The DNA read from the CDR3 is TGTGCTAGCAGTATGGATCCTGGGGGCCTCTAT. Protein sequence: CASSMDPGGLY. In full, the CDR3 is CASSMDPGGLYEQYF.

This clone showed up many times. Germline and genes here are mouse. The sequence runs out 4 residues before the end of the CDR3; the remainder is reconstructed from the germline J gene. The chain links TRBV17 to TRBJ2-7; 7 bases line up with TRBD2. The germline gives CDR1 MNHDT, CDR2 YYDKIL. This CDR3 spans 14 amino acids. CDR3 DNA (partial): TGTGCTAGCAGTAGAGGCGCACTGGGGTAT. Translation: CASSRGALGY. In full, the CDR3 is CASSRGALGYEQYF.

Notes on this clone: Gene names and germline refer to mouse. The read gets to within 4 residues of the CDR3 end, and the germline J gene fills in the rest. The chain combines TRBV5 with TRBJ2-1; D perhaps matches TRBD2 (6 bases). This CDR3 region has 14 residues. Germline V gene data show CDR1 as LGHNA and CDR2 as YNLKQL (reference sequence). The CDR3 protein is CASSQDSGGAEQFF. The part of the CDR3 DNA that was read is TGTGCCAGCAGCCAAGATTCCGGGGGGGCT.

Turning to this clone: These gene names are mouse names. The read ends 3 residues early relative to the CDR3; the germline J gene fills the gap. This chain joins TRBV13-1 and TRBJ1-6; D gene ambiguous. TRBJ1-6 is an ORF, with its function uncertain. From germline, CDR1 is NSHNY and CDR2 SYGAGN. The CDR3 is 15 amino acids. The V gene lost 4 bases and the J gene lost 0 bases, with 8 bases spanning the gap. The CDR3 bases that were read are TGTGCCAGCAGTCATACAAATTCCTATAATTCGCCC. This sequence encodes CASSHTNSYNSP. The full CDR3 is CASSHTNSYNSPLYF.

In this sample, this clone turned up a few times. Gene names and germline match the mouse. Read data end 3 residues before the CDR3 end; the end is taken from the germline J gene. The chain is built from TRBV3 and TRBJ1-6; D may be TRBD1 (5 bases). TRBJ1-6 is marked as an open reading frame, function uncertain. The germline V gene has CDR1 SNHLY and CDR2 FYNGKV (reference sequence). Trimming pared 2 bases from V and 7 bases from J, leaving 18 bases between. The CDR3 extends over 17 amino acids. The CDR3 loop is CASSLPLRQNKNSPLYF. The sequenced CDR3 bases are TGTGCCAGCAGCTTACCTCTCCGACAGAACAAAAATTCGCCC.